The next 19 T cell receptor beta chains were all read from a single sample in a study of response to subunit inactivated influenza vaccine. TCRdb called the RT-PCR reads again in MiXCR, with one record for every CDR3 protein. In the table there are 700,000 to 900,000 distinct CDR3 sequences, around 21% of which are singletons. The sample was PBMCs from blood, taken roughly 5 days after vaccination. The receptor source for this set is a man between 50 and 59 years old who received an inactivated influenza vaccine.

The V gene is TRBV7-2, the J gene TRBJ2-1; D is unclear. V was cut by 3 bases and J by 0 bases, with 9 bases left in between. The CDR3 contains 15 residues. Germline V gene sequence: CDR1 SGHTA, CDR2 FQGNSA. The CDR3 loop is CASSFSQSSYNEQFF. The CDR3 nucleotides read TGTGCCAGCAGCTTTTCCCAGAGCTCCTACAATGAGCAGTTCTTC.

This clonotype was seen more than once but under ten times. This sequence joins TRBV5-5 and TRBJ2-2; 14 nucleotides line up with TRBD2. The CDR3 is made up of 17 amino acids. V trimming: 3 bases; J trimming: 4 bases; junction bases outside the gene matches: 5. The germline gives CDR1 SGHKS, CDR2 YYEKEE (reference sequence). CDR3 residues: CASSSLTSGRVTGELFF. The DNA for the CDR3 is TGTGCCAGCAGCTCTCTGACTAGCGGGAGGGTCACCGGGGAGCTGTTTTTT. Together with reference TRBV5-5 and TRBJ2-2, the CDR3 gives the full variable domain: DAGVTQSPTHLIKTRGQQVTLRCSPISGHKSVSWYQQVLGQGPQFIFQYYEKEERGRGNFPDRFSARQFPNYSSELNVNALLLGDSALYLCASSSLTSGRVTGELFFGEGSRLTVL.

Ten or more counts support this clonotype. For the CDR3, the DNA is TGTGCCAGCAGTGGGGACGGGAGAGGAGATACGCAGTATTTT. Residues: CASSGDGRGDTQYF. The rearrangement joins TRBV6-4 to TRBJ2-3, with D maybe TRBD2 (6 bases). Trimming left V 4 bases short and J 5 bases short, with 13 bases between. CDR1 and CDR2 from the germline V gene are MRHNA and SNTAGT. This CDR3 has 14 residues.

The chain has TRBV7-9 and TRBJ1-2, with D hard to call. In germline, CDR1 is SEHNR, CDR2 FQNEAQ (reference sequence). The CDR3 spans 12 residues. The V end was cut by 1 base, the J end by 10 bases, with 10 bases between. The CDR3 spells CASSLDFHAYTF. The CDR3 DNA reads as TGTGCCAGCAGCTTAGACTTCCATGCCTACACCTTC.

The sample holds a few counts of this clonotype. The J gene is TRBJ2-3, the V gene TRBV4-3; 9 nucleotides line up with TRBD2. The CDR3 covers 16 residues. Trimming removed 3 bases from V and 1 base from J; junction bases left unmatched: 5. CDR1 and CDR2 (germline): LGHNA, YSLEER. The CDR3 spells CASSQTAGGRTDTQYF. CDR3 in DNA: TGCGCCAGCAGCCAGACAGCGGGAGGTCGCACAGATACGCAGTATTTT.

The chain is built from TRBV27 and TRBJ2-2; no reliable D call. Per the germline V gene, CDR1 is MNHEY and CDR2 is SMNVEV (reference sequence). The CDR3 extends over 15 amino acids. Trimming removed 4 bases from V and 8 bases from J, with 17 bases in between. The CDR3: CASSSPTRVRGELFF. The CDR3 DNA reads TGTGCCAGCAGTTCGCCCACCCGAGTGAGGGGGGAGCTGTTTTTT.

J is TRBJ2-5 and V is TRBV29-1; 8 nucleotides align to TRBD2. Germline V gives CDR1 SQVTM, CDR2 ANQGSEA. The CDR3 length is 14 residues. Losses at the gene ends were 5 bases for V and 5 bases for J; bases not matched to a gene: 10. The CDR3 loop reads CSVSLLRGVETQYF. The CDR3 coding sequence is TGCAGCGTTTCTCTGTTGCGGGGGGTTGAGACCCAGTACTTC.

CDR3 loop: CASSFSGYSPLHF. As DNA, the CDR3 is TGTGCCAGCAGTTTTTCTGGATATTCACCCCTCCACTTT. The chain is built from TRBV12-3 or TRBV12-4 and TRBJ1-6; the D is unclear. CDR3 size: 13 residues. Trimming removed 3 bases from V and 8 bases from J, with 8 bases in between.

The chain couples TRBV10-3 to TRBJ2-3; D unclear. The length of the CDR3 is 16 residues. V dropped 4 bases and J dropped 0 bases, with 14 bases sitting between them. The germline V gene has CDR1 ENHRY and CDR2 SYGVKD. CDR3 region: CAISASTGLSTDTQYF. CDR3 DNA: TGTGCCATCAGTGCGTCGACTGGATTAAGCACAGATACGCAGTATTTT.

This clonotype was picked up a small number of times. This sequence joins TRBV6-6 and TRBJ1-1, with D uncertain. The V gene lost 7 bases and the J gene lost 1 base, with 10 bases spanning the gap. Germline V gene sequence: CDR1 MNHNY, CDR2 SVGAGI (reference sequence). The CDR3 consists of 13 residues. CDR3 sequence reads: CASTQFWNTEAFF. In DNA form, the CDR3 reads TGTGCCAGCACTCAATTTTGGAACACTGAAGCTTTCTTT.

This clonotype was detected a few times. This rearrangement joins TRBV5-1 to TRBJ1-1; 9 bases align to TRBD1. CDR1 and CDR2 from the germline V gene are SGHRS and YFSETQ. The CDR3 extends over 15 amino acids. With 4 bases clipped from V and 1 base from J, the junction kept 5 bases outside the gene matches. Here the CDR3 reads CASSLGTGTNTEAFF. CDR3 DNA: TGCGCCAGCAGCCTCGGGACAGGGACGAACACTGAAGCTTTCTTT. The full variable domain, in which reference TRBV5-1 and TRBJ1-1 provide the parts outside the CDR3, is KAGVTQTPRYLIKTRGQQVTLSCSPISGHRSVSWYQQTPGQGLQFLFEYFSETQRNKGNFPGRFSGRQFSNSRSEMNVSTLELGDSALYLCASSLGTGTNTEAFFGQGTRLTVV.

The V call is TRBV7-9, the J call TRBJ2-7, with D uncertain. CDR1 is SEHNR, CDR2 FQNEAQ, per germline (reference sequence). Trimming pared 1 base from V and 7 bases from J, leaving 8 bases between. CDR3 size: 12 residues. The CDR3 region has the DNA TGTGCCAGCAGCTTAGTACTTGAGGAGCAGTACTTC. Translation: CASSLVLEEQYF.

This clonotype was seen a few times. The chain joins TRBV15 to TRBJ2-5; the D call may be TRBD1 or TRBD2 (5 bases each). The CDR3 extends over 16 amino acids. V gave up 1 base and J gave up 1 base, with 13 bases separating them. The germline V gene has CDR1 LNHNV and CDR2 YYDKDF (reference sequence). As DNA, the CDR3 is TGTGCCACCAGCAGAGCGGGGCTGCTGACCCAAGAGACCCAGTACTTC. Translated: CATSRAGLLTQETQYF.

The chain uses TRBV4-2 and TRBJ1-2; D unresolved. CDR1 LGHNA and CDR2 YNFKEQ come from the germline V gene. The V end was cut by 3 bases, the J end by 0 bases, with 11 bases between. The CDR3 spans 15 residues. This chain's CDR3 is CASSQVVTPNYGYTF. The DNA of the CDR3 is TGTGCCAGCAGCCAGGTCGTAACACCTAACTATGGCTACACCTTC.

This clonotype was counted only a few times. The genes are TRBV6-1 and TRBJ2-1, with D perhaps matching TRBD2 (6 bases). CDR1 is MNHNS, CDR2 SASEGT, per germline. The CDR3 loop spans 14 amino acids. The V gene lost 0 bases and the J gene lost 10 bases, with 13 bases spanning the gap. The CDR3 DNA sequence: TGTGCCAGCAGTGAAGCGGGCGGGGCGGGCGAGCAGTTCTTC. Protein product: CASSEAGGAGEQFF.

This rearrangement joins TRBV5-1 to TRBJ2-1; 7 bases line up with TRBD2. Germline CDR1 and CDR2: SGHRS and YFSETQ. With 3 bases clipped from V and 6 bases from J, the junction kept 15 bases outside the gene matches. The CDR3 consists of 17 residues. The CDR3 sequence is CASSSPGGLAASNEQFF. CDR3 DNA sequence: TGCGCCAGCAGCTCCCCTGGTGGGCTAGCGGCCAGCAATGAGCAGTTCTTC. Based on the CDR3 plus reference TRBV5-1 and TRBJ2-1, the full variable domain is KAGVTQTPRYLIKTRGQQVTLSCSPISGHRSVSWYQQTPGQGLQFLFEYFSETQRNKGNFPGRFSGRQFSNSRSEMNVSTLELGDSALYLCASSSPGGLAASNEQFFGPGTRLTVL.

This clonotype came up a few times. CDR3 residues: CASSLGDRSTLGANVLTF. The DNA of the CDR3 is TGTGCCAGCAGCTTAGGGGACAGATCAACCCTAGGGGCCAACGTCCTGACTTTC. The chain has TRBV7-6 and TRBJ2-6, with 7 bases that match TRBD1. This CDR3 has 18 amino acids. The germline V gene encodes CDR1 SGHVS and CDR2 FNYEAQ. V was pared by 1 base and J by 4 bases, with 10 bases of the junction left unmatched.

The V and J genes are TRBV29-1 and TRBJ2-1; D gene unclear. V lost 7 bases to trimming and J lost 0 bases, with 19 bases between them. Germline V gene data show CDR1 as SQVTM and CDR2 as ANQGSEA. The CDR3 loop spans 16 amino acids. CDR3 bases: TGCAGCGCCCGGCAGAACTCCCGAAGCTCCTACAATGAGCAGTTCTTC. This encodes CSARQNSRSSYNEQFF.

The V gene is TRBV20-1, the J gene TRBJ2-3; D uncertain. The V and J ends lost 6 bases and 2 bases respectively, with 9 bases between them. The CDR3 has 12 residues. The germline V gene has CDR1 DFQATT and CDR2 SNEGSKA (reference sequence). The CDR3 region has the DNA TGCAGTGCCAATCAAAACACAGATACGCAGTATTTT. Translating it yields CSANQNTDTQYF.